One and the same sample provided the 3 T cell receptor beta chains below, sequenced in a study of shared clonotypes between healthy human individuals. In the naive CD8 group, cells lacked CD45RO and were positively selected for CCR7, so terminally differentiated effector memory CD45RA+ cells were left out. Libraries were prepared by immunoSEQ multiplex PCR; TCRdb keeps only in-frame clonotypes and omits some of them. Found here are about 2.1 million clones, around 95% of them singletons; the top ten hold roughly 1.7%. The material sequenced was naive CD8+ T cells from PBMCs. All receptors derive from a man aged 18 to 30 in good health. Some clones in this sample may be carry-over from other donors' samples.

This clone appeared a single time. The gene calls are TRBV5-4 and TRBJ1-2; D not certain. V lost 0 bases, J lost 6 bases, and 21 bases lay in between. This CDR3 has 17 residues. Germline values: CDR1 SGHNT, CDR2 YYREEE (reference sequence). The CDR3 DNA reads TGTGCCAGCAGCTTGGAAGTAGCGGGCCGGGCGGTACATGGCTACACCTTC. Protein: CASSLEVAGRAVHGYTF.

The CDR3 loop reads CASSYLDLAGAGELFF. The DNA for the CDR3 is TGTGCCAGCAGTTACCTCGATCTAGCGGGAGCCGGGGAGCTGTTTTTT. The chain recombines TRBV6-5 with TRBJ2-2; 10 bases line up with TRBD2. Trimming cost V 2 bases and J 6 bases; bases outside gene matches: 6. Germline V lookup: CDR1 MNHEY, CDR2 SVGAGI. The CDR3 loop spans 16 amino acids.

A note on this clone: A read error may produce the germline difference seen at one junction end. The chain joins TRBV29-1 to TRBJ1-2; weak D call: TRBD1 (6 bases). The V gene's germline CDR1 is SQVTM and CDR2 ANQGSEA. This CDR3 is 11 amino acids long. CDR3: CSVTWDLGACF. DNA of the CDR3: TGCAGCGTTACTTGGGACTTGGGGGCTTGCTTC.